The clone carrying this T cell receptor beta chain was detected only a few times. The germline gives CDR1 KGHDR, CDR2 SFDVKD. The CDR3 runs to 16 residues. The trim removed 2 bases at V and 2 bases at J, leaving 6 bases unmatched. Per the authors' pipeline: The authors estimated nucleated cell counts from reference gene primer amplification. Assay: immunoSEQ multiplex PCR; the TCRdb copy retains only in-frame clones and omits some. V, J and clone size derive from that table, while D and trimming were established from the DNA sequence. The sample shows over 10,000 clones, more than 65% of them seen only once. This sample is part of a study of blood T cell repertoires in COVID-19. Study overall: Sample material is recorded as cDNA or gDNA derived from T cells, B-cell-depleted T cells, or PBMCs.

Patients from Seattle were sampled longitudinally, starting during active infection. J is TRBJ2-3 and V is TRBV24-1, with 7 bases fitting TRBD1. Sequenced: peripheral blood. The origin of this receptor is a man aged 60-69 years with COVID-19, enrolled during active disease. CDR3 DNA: TGTGCCACCAGTGATTACCCGGGACAGATCACAGATACGCAGTATTTT. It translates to CATSDYPGQITDTQYF.